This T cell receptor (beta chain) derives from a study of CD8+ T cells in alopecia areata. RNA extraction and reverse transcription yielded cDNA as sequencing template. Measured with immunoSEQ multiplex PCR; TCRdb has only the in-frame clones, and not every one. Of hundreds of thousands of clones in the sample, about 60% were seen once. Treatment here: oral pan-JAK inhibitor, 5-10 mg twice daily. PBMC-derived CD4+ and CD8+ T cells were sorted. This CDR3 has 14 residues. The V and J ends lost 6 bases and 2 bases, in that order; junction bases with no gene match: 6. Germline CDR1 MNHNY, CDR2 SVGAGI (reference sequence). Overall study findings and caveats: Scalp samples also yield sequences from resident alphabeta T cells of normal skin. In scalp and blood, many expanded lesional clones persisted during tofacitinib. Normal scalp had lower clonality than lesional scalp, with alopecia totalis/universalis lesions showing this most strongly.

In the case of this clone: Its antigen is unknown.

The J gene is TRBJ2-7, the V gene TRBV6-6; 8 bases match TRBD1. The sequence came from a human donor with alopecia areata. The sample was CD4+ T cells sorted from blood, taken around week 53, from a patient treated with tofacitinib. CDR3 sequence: CASRRTGSAYEQYF. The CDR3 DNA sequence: TGTGCCAGCAGGAGGACAGGGAGCGCCTACGAGCAGTACTTC.